This T cell receptor beta chain was retrieved from a study of regulatory T cells in long-lasting Graves disease. This clonotype came up many times. Its antigen is not known. The time point was: persistent/refractory GD, antithyroid drugs over 5 years with positive TRAb. Extracted PBMC RNA gave rise to the TCR library. Study-level results: A greater number of public clonotypes (approximately 2,700) was shared by persistent patients than by new patients (about 880). The work looked only at peripheral blood and did not look at thyroid tissue. TRBV28, TRBJ1-2 and TRBJ2-5 were favored in persistent disease. Accuracy was possibly reduced by small sample size.

V lost 5 bases and J lost 0, with 16 bases in between. Germline values: CDR1 SGHVS, CDR2 FQNEAQ. The CDR3 is made up of 16 amino acids. Building the TCR beta libraries relied on iRepertoire HTBI primers, and CDR3 regions underwent Arm-PCR. TCRdb called the multiplex PCR reads again in MiXCR, with one record for every CDR3 protein. Here the sample spans a few hundred thousand distinct CDR3 sequences, 20% to 25% being singletons. The source material was peripheral blood mononuclear cells (PBMCs), sampled when the disease was refractory, from a patient treated with antithyroid drugs. The chain has TRBV7-8 and TRBJ2-5; D uncertain. The TCR comes from a female donor with Graves disease. CDR3 nucleotides: TGTGCCAGCAGCCGTCTAAGCGAGCTGTACCAAGAGACCCAGTACTTC. It codes for CASSRLSELYQETQYF.